Shown below are 32 T cell receptor beta chains from a single sample sequenced in a study of T cell repertoires in cytomegalovirus infection. TCRdb analysed the reads with MiXCR anew, one entry per CDR3 protein. The sample consists of 150,000 to 200,000 distinct CDR3 sequences, 13% to 15% of them appearing once. The specimen was PBMCs. The receptors derive from a human donor in good health (CMV status not recorded). Some clones in this sample may be carry-over from other donors' samples.

This clonotype was seen at least ten times. V usage is TRBV6-1 and J usage is TRBJ2-1, with D possibly being TRBD1 (5 bases). With 5 bases removed from V and 3 bases from J, the gap between germline ends came to 11 bases. Germline V gene sequence: CDR1 MNHNS, CDR2 SASEGT. This CDR3 comprises 14 residues. CDR3 bases: TGTGCCAGCAGTTCCCGCAGGGACTACAATGAGCAGTTCTTC. Translation gives CASSSRRDYNEQFF.

The V and J genes are TRBV28 and TRBJ2-5, with 8 bases identical to TRBD2. The CDR3 is 16 residues long. Germline values: CDR1 MDHEN, CDR2 SYDVKM. The V and J ends lost 3 bases and 5 bases, in that order; junction bases with no gene match: 11. Here the CDR3 reads CASSLILAGPPETQYF. In nucleotides, the CDR3 is TGTGCCAGCAGTTTGATCCTAGCGGGCCCCCCCGAGACCCAGTACTTC.

V usage is TRBV7-2 and J usage is TRBJ2-7; 8 bases align to TRBD2. The CDR3 covers 12 residues. The germline V gene encodes CDR1 SGHTA and CDR2 FQGNSA. Trimming removed 5 bases from V and 6 bases from J; junction bases left unmatched: 3. CDR3 protein: CASSHSGIEQYF. In DNA, the CDR3 is TGTGCCAGCAGCCATAGCGGGATCGAGCAGTACTTC.

This clonotype came up many times. The V and J genes are TRBV7-6 and TRBJ1-6; no firm D call. This CDR3 comprises 16 residues. Germline V CDR1 and CDR2: SGHVS, FNYEAQ. Trimming stripped 4 bases from V and 7 bases from J, with 17 bases between. This chain's CDR3 is CASSSDPRTDNSPLHF. CDR3 DNA sequence: TGTGCCAGCAGCTCCGACCCCAGGACGGACAATTCACCCCTCCACTTT.

J is TRBJ2-4 and V is TRBV4-3; TRBD2 aligns across 11 bases. From germline, CDR1 is LGHNA and CDR2 YSLEER. The length of the CDR3 is 13 residues. Trimming at V came to 4 bases and at J to 11 bases, leaving 4 bases not matched to a gene. CDR3 DNA sequence: TGCGCCAGCAGCCGGACTAGCGGGTCTGTTCAGTACTTC. Residues: CASSRTSGSVQYF.

This clonotype was seen many times. This rearrangement joins TRBV12-3 or TRBV12-4 to TRBJ1-5; no firm D call. Trimming left V 5 bases short and J 4 bases short, with 12 bases between. CDR3 length equals 14 residues. The CDR3 DNA sequence: TGTGCCAGCAGTCCCGGACGGACTAATCAGCCCCAGCATTTT. It specifies CASSPGRTNQPQHF.

The rearrangement joins TRBV5-1 to TRBJ2-5; unclear D gene. V was pared by 5 bases and J by 3 bases, with 14 bases between. Germline CDR1 reads SGHRS; CDR2 reads YFSETQ. CDR3 length equals 14 residues. The CDR3 here is CASSHIDTEETQYF. The CDR3 nucleotides read TGCGCCAGCAGTCATATAGACACAGAAGAGACCCAGTACTTC.

This clonotype was picked up a small number of times. J is TRBJ2-3 and V is TRBV27; 8 positions match TRBD2. The germline gives CDR1 MNHEY, CDR2 SMNVEV (reference sequence). CDR3 length: 14 residues. J gave up 0 bases and V 10 bases, and 6 bases lay outside the gene matches. The DNA for the CDR3 is TGTGCCACCCTTAGCGGGATTAGCACAGATACGCAGTATTTT. It is translated as CATLSGISTDTQYF.

This clonotype has ten or more counts. At one boundary the junction diverges from the germline segment, which might be a read error. This chain joins TRBV7-6 and TRBJ2-3; 7 nucleotides match TRBD2. Germline V gene lookup returns CDR1 SGHVS and CDR2 FNYEAQ. This CDR3 is 16 amino acids long. CDR3 region: CASSPGFGGSADTQYF. Here the CDR3 DNA reads TGTGCTAGCAGCCCCGGTTTTGGCGGGAGTGCAGATACGCAGTATTTT.

This clonotype has more than one count but fewer than ten. The CDR3 nucleotides read TGCAGCGTTGCCCGGGAGGGATTCACAGATACGCAGTATTTT. Protein product: CSVAREGFTDTQYF. V usage is TRBV29-1 and J usage is TRBJ2-3; TRBD2 matches at 8 bases. Germline lookup yields CDR1 SQVTM and CDR2 ANQGSEA. The CDR3 loop spans 14 amino acids. The ends lost 4 bases at V and 2 bases at J; junction bases unmatched: 5.

The chain uses TRBV19 and TRBJ2-2; D not resolved. The ends were cut back, 3 bases at V and 0 bases at J, with 11 bases in the middle. CDR3 length: 16 amino acids. Looked up from germline, CDR1 is LNHDA and CDR2 is SQIVND (reference sequence). CDR3 amino acids: CASSMFARTNTGELFF. DNA for the CDR3: TGTGCCAGTAGTATGTTTGCCAGAACGAACACCGGGGAGCTGTTTTTT.

The chain employs TRBV20-1 and TRBJ2-1, with 9 positions matching TRBD2. V lost 3 bases, J lost 3 bases, and 6 bases stayed unmatched. The CDR3 loop spans 15 amino acids. Germline-derived CDR1 and CDR2 are DFQATT and SNEGSKA (reference sequence). The CDR3 spells CSASGAGGIYNEQFF. CDR3 nucleotides: TGCAGTGCTAGCGGAGCGGGAGGCATCTACAATGAGCAGTTCTTC.

Many counts were recorded for this clonotype. V usage is TRBV7-2 and J usage is TRBJ1-1; TRBD1 is a possible D gene (5 bases). The V and J ends lost 2 bases and 5 bases respectively, with 15 bases between them. The germline V gene has CDR1 SGHTA and CDR2 FQGNSA. The CDR3 has 15 amino acids. The CDR3 reads CASSLYEGMRTEAFF. CDR3 sequence (DNA): TGTGCCAGCAGCTTATACGAGGGGATGAGGACTGAAGCTTTCTTT.

This chain connects TRBV15 to TRBJ2-3; perhaps D is TRBD1 or TRBD2 (5 bases each). Trimming removed 8 bases from V and 2 bases from J, with 11 bases in between. The CDR3 extends over 13 amino acids. Germline assignment: CDR1 LNHNV and CDR2 YYDKDF (reference sequence). CDR3 in amino acids: CATALGDTDTQYF. The CDR3 bases are TGTGCCACCGCACTGGGGGACACAGATACGCAGTATTTT.

V gene TRBV29-1 combines with J gene TRBJ1-1; TRBD1 might be the D (6 bases). CDR3 length: 15 amino acids. In germline, CDR1 is SQVTM, CDR2 ANQGSEA. V lost 6 bases, J lost 3 bases, and 20 bases lay in between. For the CDR3, the DNA is TGCAGCGTGGACAACAGGGTACACGGGCACACTGAAGCTTTCTTT. Its translation: CSVDNRVHGHTEAFF. Looking up the rest from reference TRBV29-1 and TRBJ1-1 gives the full variable domain: SAVISQKPSRDICQRGTSLTIQCQVDSQVTMMFWYRQQPGQSLTLIATANQGSEATYESGFVIDKFPISRPNLTFSTLTVSNMSPEDSSIYLCSVDNRVHGHTEAFFGQGTRLTVV.

Only a few counts were recorded for this clonotype. The chain uses TRBV5-6 and TRBJ1-3; 8 nucleotides align to TRBD1. The J segment lost 6 bases and the V segment lost 0 bases, leaving 8 bases of the junction unmatched. The germline gives CDR1 SGHDT, CDR2 YYEEEE. The CDR3 consists of 16 residues. The CDR3 region has the DNA TGTGCCAGCAGCTTGGACCAGGGGGCAGAAGAAAACACCATATATTTT. It is translated as CASSLDQGAEENTIYF.

This clonotype came up once. CDR3 nucleotide sequence: TGTGCCAGCAGTTACTCGATCCATGCGGGGGCTAACTATGGCTACACCTTC. It encodes CASSYSIHAGANYGYTF. J is TRBJ1-2 and V is TRBV6-5, with TRBD1 as a possible D gene (5 bases). Germline V gives CDR1 MNHEY, CDR2 SVGAGI. CDR3 length: 17 residues. Between the trimmed V and J ends, which lost 0 bases and 0 bases, there was a span of 14 bases.

V gene TRBV2 combines with J gene TRBJ2-5; no reliable D call. V lost 0 bases and J lost 5, with 10 bases in between. From germline, CDR1 is SNHLY and CDR2 FYNNEI. This CDR3 spans 14 amino acids. CDR3 in DNA: TGTGCCAGCAGTGAAGCCAGGTCATGGGAGACCCAGTACTTC. This gives the protein CASSEARSWETQYF.

This clonotype was recorded at least ten times. The V gene is TRBV7-2, the J gene TRBJ2-1; the D gene could be TRBD1 or TRBD2 (5 bases each). V was clipped by 4 bases and J by 10 bases, with 17 bases between them. CDR1 SGHTA and CDR2 FQGNSA come from the germline V gene. The length of the CDR3 is 14 residues. CDR3 nucleotide sequence: TGTGCCAGCAGCTCGGGACGGAGTACGTGGGAGCAGTTCTTC. It is translated as CASSSGRSTWEQFF.

This clonotype was seen more than once but under ten times. V is TRBV5-5 and J is TRBJ1-6; D is uncertain. The V and J ends lost 1 base and 18 bases respectively, with 17 bases between them. The CDR3 spans 13 residues. Germline loops: CDR1 SGHKS, CDR2 YYEKEE (reference sequence). CDR3 protein: CASSLTTREPSHF. The CDR3 nucleotides read TGTGCCAGCAGCTTGACCACTAGAGAGCCATCCCACTTT.

This clonotype was seen ten or more times. The gene calls are TRBV7-9 and TRBJ1-1; D call uncertain. V gave up 2 bases and J gave up 2 bases, with 24 bases separating them. The CDR3 sequence is 19 residues long. Germline V gene data show CDR1 as SEHNR and CDR2 as FQNEAQ (reference sequence). DNA of the CDR3: TGTGCCAGCAGCTTAAACCTCGGGTGGGGTACTGATCATAACACTGAAGCTTTCTTT. It encodes CASSLNLGWGTDHNTEAFF.

In this sample, this clonotype turned up many times. This chain links TRBV11-3 with TRBJ2-2; the match to TRBD2 covers 8 bases. The germline gives CDR1 SGHNT, CDR2 YENEEA. V shed 5 bases and J 0 bases; nucleotides not matched to a gene: 8. The CDR3 runs to 17 residues. The CDR3 is CASSHRTSRANTGELFF. As DNA, the CDR3 is TGTGCCAGCAGCCATAGGACTAGCCGAGCGAACACCGGGGAGCTGTTTTTT.

This clonotype occurred a few times. This rearrangement joins TRBV30 to TRBJ1-1; D not certain. CDR1 is GTSNPN and CDR2 is SVGIG in the germline V gene (reference sequence). V was clipped by 4 bases and J by 1 base, with 13 bases between them. CDR3 length equals 14 residues. CDR3 DNA: TGTGCCTGGAATCCGGGGAGGGCGAACACTGAAGCTTTCTTT. Protein product: CAWNPGRANTEAFF.

In its sample, this clonotype was seen a few times. The gene calls are TRBV5-1 and TRBJ1-1; D remains ambiguous. Germline-derived CDR1 and CDR2 are SGHRS and YFSETQ. CDR3 size: 14 residues. V lost 2 bases and J lost 5, with 13 bases in between. For the CDR3, the DNA is TGCGCCAGCAGCTTTCTCGCCTATGATACTGAAGCTTTCTTT. Translated, it gives CASSFLAYDTEAFF.

The rearrangement links TRBV14 to TRBJ1-2, with unresolved D. The germline gives CDR1 SGHDN, CDR2 FVKESK. The CDR3 length is 12 residues. Trimming cost V 0 bases and J 4 bases, with 3 bases left between them. Here the CDR3 DNA reads TGTGCCAGCAGCCAAGACCCCTATGGCTACACCTTC. It encodes CASSQDPYGYTF.

This clonotype appeared many times. This chain joins TRBV7-2 and TRBJ2-7, with unresolved D. Looked up from germline, CDR1 is SGHTA and CDR2 is FQGNSA. The CDR3 consists of 13 residues. V dropped 4 bases and J dropped 2 bases, with 9 bases sitting between them. CDR3 sequence reads: CASSSRSPYEQYF. CDR3 DNA sequence: TGTGCCAGCAGCTCCCGTTCGCCCTACGAGCAGTACTTC.

The rearrangement links TRBV30 to TRBJ2-1; D gene ambiguous. CDR1 is GTSNPN and CDR2 is SVGIG in the germline V gene (reference sequence). This CDR3 is built from 11 residues. V was clipped by 1 base and J by 5 bases, with 3 bases between them. CDR3 residues: CAWSGNNEQFF. CDR3 nucleotide sequence: TGTGCCTGGAGTGGGAACAATGAGCAGTTCTTC.

This clonotype was observed a few times. This chain joins TRBV2 and TRBJ2-5, with no clear D. This CDR3 has 13 residues. The V gene lost 6 bases and the J gene lost 2 bases, with 10 bases spanning the gap. The germline V gene encodes CDR1 SNHLY and CDR2 FYNNEI. The DNA for the CDR3 is TGTGCCAGCAGGAGGCTTGGGCAAGAGACCCAGTACTTC. Residues: CASRRLGQETQYF.

This clonotype turned up a few times. The chain employs TRBV3-1 and TRBJ1-1; D unclear. From germline, CDR1 is LGHDT and CDR2 YNNKEL (reference sequence). V lost 8 bases to trimming and J lost 5 bases, with 15 bases between them. The CDR3 sequence is 13 residues long. The CDR3 loop reads CASSPYIGTEAFF. CDR3 nucleotides: TGTGCCAGCTCACCATACATAGGTACTGAAGCTTTCTTT. Full variable domain (rest looked up from reference TRBV3-1 and TRBJ1-1): DTAVSQTPKYLVTQMGNDKSIKCEQNLGHDTMYWYKQDSKKFLKIMFSYNNKELIINETVPNRFSPKSPDKAHLNLHINSLELGDSAVYFCASSPYIGTEAFFGQGTRLTVV.

The chain recombines TRBV6-5 with TRBJ2-7; 10 nucleotides line up with TRBD1. This CDR3 has 14 residues. Trimming took 0 bases from V and 6 from J; bases not matched to a gene: 2. Germline V gives CDR1 MNHEY, CDR2 SVGAGI. The CDR3 sequence: CASSYSGQGGEQYF. The CDR3 nucleotides are TGTGCCAGCAGTTACTCTGGACAGGGGGGCGAGCAGTACTTC.

In this sample, this clonotype turned up a few times. The chain is built from TRBV5-1 and TRBJ2-5, with D hard to call. Trimming shortened V by 0 bases and J by 3 bases, and 9 bases separated the two germline ends. Germline CDR1 reads SGHRS; CDR2 reads YFSETQ. The CDR3 is 14 amino acids. The CDR3 loop is CASSLGGAKETQYF. The CDR3 DNA follows: TGCGCCAGCAGCTTGGGTGGAGCAAAAGAGACCCAGTACTTC.

In this sample, this clonotype turned up many times. The chain has TRBV7-6 and TRBJ2-3; no firm D call. Looked up from germline, CDR1 is SGHVS and CDR2 is FNYEAQ. This CDR3 spans 14 amino acids. Trimming removed 2 bases from V and 6 bases from J, with 12 bases in between. The CDR3 loop reads CASSLTTLPDTQYF. DNA for the CDR3: TGTGCCAGCAGCTTAACAACCCTCCCCGATACGCAGTATTTT.